This TCR beta chain stems from a study of blood T cell repertoires in COVID-19. V was clipped by 4 bases and J by 7 bases; unmatched bases: 15. The CDR3 extends over 17 amino acids. CDR1 and CDR2 (germline): SGHRS, YFSETQ. Sequencing was performed with immunoSEQ multiplex PCR; in TCRdb, only in-frame clones are kept and a portion is missing. The sample yields over 400,000 clones, less than 90% seen once. The receptor's source is a woman aged 55-75 years who had recovered from COVID-19. The rearrangement links TRBV5-1 to TRBJ2-1; 9 nucleotides line up with TRBD2. The sample comprised PBMCs or T cells enriched from blood (not recorded which). CDR3 nucleotide sequence: TGCGCCAGCAGCCTACTTGCGGGGGGGCCAAGTAAGAATGAGCAGTTCTTC. This gives the protein CASSLLAGGPSKNEQFF. The variable domain in full, with the rest retrieved from reference TRBV5-1 and TRBJ2-1, is KAGVTQTPRYLIKTRGQQVTLSCSPISGHRSVSWYQQTPGQGLQFLFEYFSETQRNKGNFPGRFSGRQFSNSRSEMNVSTLELGDSALYLCASSLLAGGPSKNEQFFGPGTRLTVL.